What follows describes a single TCR beta chain. Its antigen is undetermined. All donors were healthy Caucasians. The data stem from a study of identical twins. Study-wide findings and caveats: Researchers reported excess low generation probability among twin-shared out-of-frame alpha sequences. With abundant cord blood beta clonotypes, insertions were fewer; memory repertoires showed no such pattern.

The CDR3 has 14 amino acids. CDR1 and CDR2 from the germline V gene are MRHNA and SNTAGT. J gave up 6 bases and V 5 bases, and 2 bases lay outside the gene matches. One entry per CDR3 protein results from TCRdb running MiXCR on the 5' RACE reads. Of 650,000 to 800,000 distinct CDR3 sequences listed, 8.6% are singletons. The same data also went into a second study, on yellow fever vaccine responses in identical twins. Turning to that study: As reported, the vaccine T cell response of twins seemed partly convergent and partly personalized.

V is TRBV6-4 and J is TRBJ1-4; 11 nucleotides line up with TRBD1. Sequences were obtained from PBMCs. This TCR was recovered from a woman between 18 and 29 years old in good health. In DNA form, the CDR3 reads TGTGCCAGCAGTCCGGGACAGGGGGATGAAAAACTGTTTTTT. Its protein is CASSPGQGDEKLFF.